This is a list of T cell receptor beta chains from one sample in a study of shared T cell receptors in the human thymus. Assay: immunoSEQ multiplex PCR; the TCRdb copy retains only in-frame clones and omits some. Of about 660,000 clones listed, 87% were seen once; the top ten hold just under 0.0095%. The same data also contributed to another study, on human thymus T cells.

The sample taken for sequencing was thymocytes. The receptors derive from a boy less than two years old with a congenital heart defect. Both conserved end residues are part of each CDR3. Fields, in order: V gene, D gene, CDR3 protein. D genes are given only for firm matches.

V gene: TRBV29-1; D gene: .; CDR3 protein: CSVGYRKVGYGYTF
V gene: TRBV29-1; D gene: TRBD1; CDR3 protein: CSVEDLVTGIYLNTEAFF
V gene: TRBV27; D gene: .; CDR3 protein: CASSAIRDGNSPLHF
V gene: TRBV4-3; D gene: .; CDR3 protein: CASSQDITVYGYTF
V gene: TRBV20-1; D gene: .; CDR3 protein: CSAYNYGYTF
V gene: TRBV4-3; D gene: .; CDR3 protein: CASSQEWAQNNEQFF
V gene: TRBV5-6; D gene: .; CDR3 protein: CASSIDSEAFF
V gene: TRBV28; D gene: TRBD1; CDR3 protein: CASSLNSGTAEWEQYF
V gene: TRBV27; D gene: TRBD1; CDR3 protein: CASSPQDRGWDTEAFF
V gene: TRBV20-1; D gene: .; CDR3 protein: CSASLSELQYF